These 32 T cell receptor beta chains originate from one sample sequenced in a study of CD8 T cells in Susac syndrome (dated by TCRdb to the late 2010s). The library relied on the immunoSEQ multiplex PCR assay. RNA was extracted using the RNeasy kit, and about 0.5 to 1 ug of the RNA was reverse transcribed with random hexamers. TCRdb itself trimmed the public reads at Q25 with fastp, ran MiXCR and retained productive beta chains. Identical CDR3 proteins give one entry, which carries the most common genes and DNA. The sample table records 110,000 to 150,000 distinct CDR3 sequences; 94% of these occur just once. Approximately 0.27% of the sample is in the top ten clones. Sequenced sample: CD8+ T cells from PBMCs. These receptors were collected from a human donor in good health.

V gene TRBV7-9 combines with J gene TRBJ2-3; TRBD2 agrees at 7 bases. This CDR3 is built from 15 residues. Germline loops: CDR1 SEHNR, CDR2 FQNEAQ (reference sequence). The V segment lost 4 bases and the J segment 4 bases; nucleotides outside the gene matches: 8. CDR3 sequence (DNA): TGTGCCAGCAGCTCTTGGGCTAGCGGCGCAGATACGCAGTATTTT. Protein sequence: CASSSWASGADTQYF.

The count of this clonotype is one. The CDR3 region is CASSFYNTGELFF. The CDR3 DNA reads as TGTGCCAGCAGTTTCTACAACACCGGGGAGCTGTTTTTT. The chain is built from TRBV12-3 or TRBV12-4 and TRBJ2-2; no clear D gene. Trimming took off 3 bases at V and 2 bases at J, with 4 bases between the two ends. The CDR3 is 13 amino acids.

The chain combines TRBV30 with TRBJ1-1; D not certain. The germline V and J ends were trimmed by 0 bases and 5 bases, with 13 bases remaining between them. CDR1 GTSNPN and CDR2 SVGIG come from the germline V gene (reference sequence). The CDR3 loop spans 14 amino acids. The CDR3: CAWSVPSGSTEAFF. In DNA, the CDR3 is TGTGCCTGGAGTGTACCGTCGGGGAGTACTGAAGCTTTCTTT.

This sequence joins TRBV5-3 and TRBJ2-4, with D hard to call. TRBV5-3 is known as an ORF, though its function is uncertain. The V and J ends lost 4 bases and 2 bases respectively, with 16 bases between them. The CDR3 runs 16 residues. CDR3 sequence reads: CARSLKSGVPKNIQYF. As DNA, the CDR3 is TGTGCCAGAAGCCTCAAAAGTGGGGTTCCCAAAAACATTCAGTACTTC.

The V call is TRBV27, the J call TRBJ1-1, with 7 nucleotides matching TRBD1. Germline loops: CDR1 MNHEY, CDR2 SMNVEV (reference sequence). V lost 7 bases and J lost 2; bases outside the gene matches: 16. The CDR3 runs to 17 residues. The CDR3: CASKGPSGYRGNTEAFF. CDR3 in DNA: TGTGCCAGCAAGGGGCCATCGGGCTACAGGGGAAACACTGAAGCTTTCTTT.

The chain recombines TRBV12-3 or TRBV12-4 with TRBJ2-2; D gene ambiguous. The CDR3 is 12 residues long. V was pared by 5 bases and J by 6 bases, with 7 bases between. The CDR3 nucleotides are TGTGCCAGCAGTCTTCACCCCGGGGAGCTGTTTTTT. Residues: CASSLHPGELFF.

The chain has TRBV19 and TRBJ2-7; TRBD1 matches at 10 bases. Trimming removed 7 bases from V and 0 bases from J; junction bases left unmatched: 6. Looked up from germline, CDR1 is LNHDA and CDR2 is SQIVND (reference sequence). The CDR3 runs to 15 residues. CDR3 amino acids: CASTPGQGSSYEQYF. In DNA form, the CDR3 reads TGTGCCAGTACACCGGGACAGGGGAGCTCCTACGAGCAGTACTTC. The variable domain in full, with the rest retrieved from reference TRBV19 and TRBJ2-7, is DGGITQSPKYLFRKEGQNVTLSCEQNLNHDAMYWYRQDPGQGLRLIYYSQIVNDFQKGDIAEGYSVSREKKESFPLTVTSAQKNPTAFYLCASTPGQGSSYEQYFGPGTRLTVT.

J is TRBJ2-1 and V is TRBV5-1; D gene uncertain. Germline CDR1 SGHRS, CDR2 YFSETQ. The CDR3 sequence is 14 residues long. V lost 2 bases and J lost 4, with 10 bases in between. Here the CDR3 reads CASSFHSQYNEQFF. The CDR3 DNA follows: TGCGCCAGCAGCTTCCACAGCCAATACAATGAGCAGTTCTTC.

CDR3 bases: TGTGCCAGTACGACAGGGACTGGGGCCAACGTCCTGACTTTC. Protein product: CASTTGTGANVLTF. J is TRBJ2-6 and V is TRBV27; 7 bases are a match to TRBD1. CDR3 length: 14 residues. CDR1 MNHEY and CDR2 SMNVEV come from the germline V gene (reference sequence). Trimming at V came to 9 bases and at J to 2 bases, leaving 4 bases not matched to a gene.

This chain uses TRBV9 with TRBJ2-1; 10 bases are shared with TRBD1. Per germline, CDR1 SGDLS and CDR2 YYNGEE. Trimming took 5 bases from V and 5 from J; bases not matched to a gene: 7. The CDR3 contains 15 residues. The CDR3 reads CASRYSGTGDNEQFF. In nucleotides, the CDR3 is TGTGCCAGCAGGTACTCCGGGACAGGGGACAATGAGCAGTTCTTC.

In this sample, this clonotype turned up once. The chain employs TRBV19 and TRBJ1-5, with D uncertain. Germline V CDR1 and CDR2: LNHDA, SQIVND (reference sequence). The CDR3 spans 12 residues. Trimming removed 7 bases from V and 7 bases from J, with 11 bases in between. The CDR3 sequence: CASTLVGQPQHF. CDR3 coding DNA: TGTGCCAGTACTCTGGTAGGGCAGCCCCAGCATTTT.

This clonotype was seen a single time. The gene calls are TRBV5-1 and TRBJ2-1, with 7 nucleotides matching TRBD2. This CDR3 comprises 16 residues. With 4 bases clipped from V and 0 bases from J, the junction kept 7 bases outside the gene matches. The germline gives CDR1 SGHRS, CDR2 YFSETQ. CDR3 sequence reads: CASSPSGGSSYNEQFF. As DNA, the CDR3 is TGCGCCAGCAGCCCTAGCGGCGGAAGCTCCTACAATGAGCAGTTCTTC.

The chain is built from TRBV27 and TRBJ1-1; D not resolved. The CDR3 extends over 11 amino acids. Germline V gives CDR1 MNHEY, CDR2 SMNVEV (reference sequence). V gave up 8 bases and J gave up 1 base, with 5 bases separating them. CDR3 nucleotide sequence: TGTGCCAGCCACTCGAACACTGAAGCTTTCTTT. Residues: CASHSNTEAFF.

This clonotype showed up just once. The chain uses TRBV20-1 and TRBJ2-1; 10 nucleotides agree with TRBD2. The V and J ends lost 3 bases and 0 bases, in that order; junction bases with no gene match: 29. This CDR3 comprises 24 residues. Germline loops: CDR1 DFQATT, CDR2 SNEGSKA (reference sequence). The CDR3 DNA reads as TGCAGTGCTAGTGCCCCAGGACAGTTGGAGGCTAGCGGGAGTTTTGGGAGCTCCTACAATGAGCAGTTCTTC. It yields the protein CSASAPGQLEASGSFGSSYNEQFF.

The J gene is TRBJ1-1, the V gene TRBV5-1, with D possibly TRBD1 on 6 matching bases. The CDR3 length is 13 residues. The germline CDR1 and CDR2 sequences are SGHRS and YFSETQ. The V and J ends lost 2 bases and 6 bases respectively, with 11 bases between them. The CDR3 bases are TGCGCCAGCAGCTTCACAGGGATGTCTGAAGCTTTCTTT. Residues: CASSFTGMSEAFF.

Written as DNA, the CDR3 is TGTGCCAGCAGCCTCAGCACTAGCGGGAGTAGGAACACCGGGGAGCTGTTTTTT. It yields the protein CASSLSTSGSRNTGELFF. The chain joins TRBV12-3 or TRBV12-4 to TRBJ2-2; 11 positions match TRBD2. This CDR3 comprises 18 residues. The V segment lost 6 bases and the J segment 1 base; nucleotides outside the gene matches: 10.

This chain uses TRBV9 with TRBJ2-7; maybe TRBD2 (5 bases). CDR1 and CDR2 (germline): SGDLS, YYNGEE. Trimming took 0 bases from V and 5 from J, leaving 15 bases between them. The length of the CDR3 is 15 residues. The DNA for the CDR3 is TGTGCCAGCAGCGTAGAGGTGGGAGTGGTCAACGAGCAGTACTTC. Translating gives CASSVEVGVVNEQYF.

This sequence joins TRBV6-5 and TRBJ1-1, with a tentative D call TRBD1 (6 bases). The CDR3 loop spans 13 amino acids. In germline, CDR1 is MNHEY, CDR2 SVGAGI. The V and J ends lost 1 base and 9 bases respectively, with 12 bases between them. CDR3 protein: CASSYWAGAKAFF. Written as DNA, the CDR3 is TGTGCCAGCAGTTACTGGGCAGGGGCAAAAGCTTTCTTT.

This rearrangement joins TRBV9 to TRBJ2-3, with TRBD2 matching over 11 bases. CDR1 and CDR2 from the germline V gene are SGDLS and YYNGEE. The CDR3 loop spans 17 amino acids. V trimming: 1 base; J trimming: 6 bases; junction bases outside the gene matches: 10. In DNA form, the CDR3 reads TGTGCCAGCAGCGTACCTATAGCGGGAGGGCCATCGGATACGCAGTATTTT. Translating it yields CASSVPIAGGPSDTQYF.

The J gene is TRBJ1-2, the V gene TRBV20-1, with TRBD1 matching over 7 bases. V dropped 6 bases and J dropped 4; count of bases not matched to a gene: 17. This CDR3 comprises 16 residues. Germline loops: CDR1 DFQATT, CDR2 SNEGSKA (reference sequence). CDR3 in amino acids: CSAIPTGFSSGYGYTF. CDR3 nucleotides: TGCAGTGCAATTCCGACAGGGTTTAGTAGTGGCTATGGCTACACCTTC.

The chain employs TRBV27 and TRBJ2-3; TRBD2 agrees at 16 bases. Germline assignment: CDR1 MNHEY and CDR2 SMNVEV (reference sequence). V was pared by 5 bases and J by 4 bases, with 6 bases of the junction left unmatched. This CDR3 contains 17 residues. The CDR3 is CASSPLGLAGGADTQYF. The CDR3 bases are TGTGCCAGCAGTCCCCTGGGACTAGCGGGGGGGGCAGATACGCAGTATTTT.

In nucleotides, the CDR3 is TGTGCCAGCAGTTTTAGTCAGGGGCGGGAGACCCAGTACTTC. Translating gives CASSFSQGRETQYF. This chain connects TRBV27 to TRBJ2-5; TRBD1 might be the D (6 bases). V lost 3 bases and J lost 5, with 13 bases in between. The CDR3 has 14 residues. CDR1 is MNHEY and CDR2 is SMNVEV in the germline V gene (reference sequence).

J is TRBJ1-2 and V is TRBV5-1, with TRBD1 as a possible D gene (5 bases). The V gene's germline CDR1 is SGHRS and CDR2 YFSETQ. Trimming removed 0 bases from V and 5 bases from J, with 11 bases in between. The CDR3 runs 14 residues. This CDR3 is CASSLEPGTYGYTF. The CDR3 nucleotides are TGCGCCAGCAGCTTGGAGCCAGGGACGTATGGCTACACCTTC.

This clonotype has only one observation. The chain uses TRBV7-2 and TRBJ2-5, with 7 bases fitting TRBD2. This CDR3 region has 15 residues. The germline V gene has CDR1 SGHTA and CDR2 FQGNSA. V trimming: 3 bases; J trimming: 5 bases; junction bases outside the gene matches: 9. The CDR3 is CASSFGREKRETQYF. Written as DNA, the CDR3 is TGTGCCAGCAGCTTTGGGCGGGAGAAACGGGAGACCCAGTACTTC.

The chain is built from TRBV12-3 or TRBV12-4 and TRBJ2-2, with 7 bases aligning to TRBD1. The CDR3 runs to 15 residues. The junction had 8 bases not matched to a gene; V was cut back by 4 bases and J by 6 bases. The CDR3, as DNA: TGTGCCAGCAGTTCCACAGGGGTGGCGGCCGGGGAGCTGTTTTTT. This gives the protein CASSSTGVAAGELFF.

V is TRBV24-1 and J is TRBJ2-3, with a weak D call TRBD2 (6 bases). V gave up 0 bases and J gave up 4 bases, with 10 bases separating them. The CDR3 loop spans 15 amino acids. Germline V CDR1 and CDR2: KGHDR, SFDVKD. CDR3 sequence (DNA): TGTGCCACCAGTGATTTGTCGTGGGAGGCAGATACGCAGTATTTT. Protein product: CATSDLSWEADTQYF.

The chain combines TRBV14 with TRBJ2-1, with a weak D call TRBD1 (6 bases). The CDR3 runs to 17 residues. The germline V and J ends were trimmed by 2 bases and 7 bases, with 21 bases remaining between them. Germline CDR1 is SGHDN and CDR2 is FVKESK. The CDR3 region is CASSQRLAGVRGNEQFF. CDR3 nucleotide sequence: TGTGCCAGCAGCCAACGGCTAGCTGGGGTCAGGGGTAATGAGCAGTTCTTC. The variable domain in full, with the rest retrieved from reference TRBV14 and TRBJ2-1, is EAGVTQFPSHSVIEKGQTVTLRCDPISGHDNLYWYRRVMGKEIKFLLHFVKESKQDESGMPNNRFLAERTGGTYSTLKVQPAELEDSGVYFCASSQRLAGVRGNEQFFGPGTRLTVL.

This clonotype was observed a few times. The chain carries TRBV20-1 and TRBJ2-7; no clear D. Germline V CDR1 and CDR2: DFQATT, SNEGSKA (reference sequence). The CDR3 runs to 13 residues. Trimming cost V 3 bases and J 2 bases, with 11 bases left between them. As DNA, the CDR3 is TGCAGTGCTAGCCAGGAACCAACCTACGAGCAGTACTTC. Translating it yields CSASQEPTYEQYF.

The chain is built from TRBV7-8 and TRBJ2-7; TRBD1 might be the D (6 bases). CDR3 size: 15 residues. CDR1 and CDR2 (germline): SGHVS, FQNEAQ. V lost 2 bases, J lost 1 base, and 12 bases lay in between. Here the CDR3 reads CASSLLGHVSYEQYF. The CDR3 DNA reads as TGTGCCAGCAGCTTATTGGGACACGTTTCCTACGAGCAGTACTTC.

The rearrangement uses TRBV6-5 and TRBJ2-5; either TRBD1 or TRBD2 may fit D (5 bases each). Germline loops: CDR1 MNHEY, CDR2 SVGAGI. The CDR3 contains 14 residues. V lost 1 base, J lost 5 bases, and 11 bases lay in between. DNA for the CDR3: TGTGCCAGCAGTTACTTGGGGACGGGGGAGACCCAGTACTTC. Translated, it gives CASSYLGTGETQYF.

The V gene is TRBV13, the J gene TRBJ2-1; D perhaps matches TRBD2 (6 bases). The CDR3 sequence is 15 residues long. Per the germline V gene, CDR1 is PRHDT and CDR2 is FYEKMQ (reference sequence). V was trimmed by 4 bases and J by 3 bases, leaving 13 bases between them. The CDR3 loop is CASSYTGAGYNEQFF. CDR3 nucleotide sequence: TGTGCCAGCAGCTATACGGGAGCTGGCTACAATGAGCAGTTCTTC.

The chain carries TRBV28 and TRBJ2-4; D remains unclear. CDR1 and CDR2 (germline): MDHEN, SYDVKM. With 5 bases removed from V and 5 bases from J, the gap between germline ends came to 10 bases. This CDR3 spans 13 amino acids. CDR3 nucleotide sequence: TGTGCCAGCAGTACCTCAGACGAAAACATTCAGTACTTC. Its protein is CASSTSDENIQYF. Supplemented by reference TRBV28 and TRBJ2-4, the full variable domain reads DVKVTQSSRYLVKRTGEKVFLECVQDMDHENMFWYRQDPGLGLRLIYFSYDVKMKEKGDIPEGYSVSREKKERFSLILESASTNQTSMYLCASSTSDENIQYFGAGTRLSVL.